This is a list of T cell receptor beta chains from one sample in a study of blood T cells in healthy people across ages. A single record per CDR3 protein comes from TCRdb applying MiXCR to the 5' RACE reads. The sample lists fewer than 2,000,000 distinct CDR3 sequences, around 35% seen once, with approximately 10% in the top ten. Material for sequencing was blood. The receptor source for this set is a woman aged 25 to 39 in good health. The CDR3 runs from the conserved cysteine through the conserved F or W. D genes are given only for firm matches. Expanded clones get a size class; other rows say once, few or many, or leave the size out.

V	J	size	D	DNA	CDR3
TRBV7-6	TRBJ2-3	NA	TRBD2	TGTGCCAGCAGCTTAGCCCAGCGGGGGTCGAGTGGAGATACGCAGTATTTT	CASSLAQRGSSGDTQYF
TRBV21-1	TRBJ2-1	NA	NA	TGTGCCAGCAGCATGGGGGACGGCAGCTCCTACAATGAGCAGTTCTTC	CASSMGDGSSYNEQFF
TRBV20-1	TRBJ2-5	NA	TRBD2	TGCAGTGCCTCGGGGCAGCGGGGGAGCCAAGAGACCCAGTACTTC	CSASGQRGSQETQYF
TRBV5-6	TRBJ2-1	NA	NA	TGTGCCAGCAGCCTGGTAGGTCTAGGGGCTTCCAATGAGCAGTTCTTC	CASSLVGLGASNEQFF
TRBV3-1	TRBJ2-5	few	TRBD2	TGTGCCAGCAGCCACCCGGGGCTAGCGGGTGTCCAAGAGACCCAGTACTTC	CASSHPGLAGVQETQYF
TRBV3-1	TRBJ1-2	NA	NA	TGTGCCAGCAGCCAAGTTCAGGCCTATGGCTACACCTTC	CASSQVQAYGYTF
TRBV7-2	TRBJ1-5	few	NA	TGTGCCAGCAGCACGGGCTCCTTGGGGCGGCCCCAGCATTTT	CASSTGSLGRPQHF
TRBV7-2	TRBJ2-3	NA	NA	TGTGCCAGCAGCTATCCCCCAGCAGATACGCAGTATTTT	CASSYPPADTQYF
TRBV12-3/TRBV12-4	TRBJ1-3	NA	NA	TGTGCCAGCAGTTCCCCTATCACAGGGATCTCTGGAAACACCATATATTTT	CASSSPITGISGNTIYF
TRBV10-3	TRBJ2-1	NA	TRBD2	TGTGCCATCAGTGACGGGAGGAGTGAGCAGTTCTTC	CAISDGRSEQFF
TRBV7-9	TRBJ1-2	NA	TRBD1	TGTGCCAGCAGCCCACCGACAGGGCCACACTATGGCTACACCTTC	CASSPPTGPHYGYTF
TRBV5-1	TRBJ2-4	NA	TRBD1	TGCGCCAGTATATATTTCAGGGGGCGGAACATTCAGTACTTC	CASIYFRGRNIQYF
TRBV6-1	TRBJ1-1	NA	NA	TGTGCCAGCAGTGAAGCGGGTTGGGCTGCCGCTTTCTTT	CASSEAGWAAAFF
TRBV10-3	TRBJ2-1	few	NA	TGTGCCATCAGTGAGTCACCCACACAGAGGAATGAGCAGTTCTTC	CAISESPTQRNEQFF
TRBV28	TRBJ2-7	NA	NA	TGTGCCAGCGGTTCCGGGACCCCGGGCGAGCAGTACTTC	CASGSGTPGEQYF
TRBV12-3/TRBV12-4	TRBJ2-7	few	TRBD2	TGTGCCAGCAGTTTAAGCCTAGCGGAAGGCTACGAGCAGTACTTC	CASSLSLAEGYEQYF
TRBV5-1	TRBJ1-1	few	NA	TGCGCCAGCAGCTTGGTGCAGGGAGGAAGCACTGAAGCTTTCTTT	CASSLVQGGSTEAFF
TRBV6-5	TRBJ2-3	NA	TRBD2	TGTGCCAGCAGCCGACTAGCGGGGGGCCGCACAGATACGCAGTATTTT	CASSRLAGGRTDTQYF
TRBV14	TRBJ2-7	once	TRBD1	TGTGCCAGCAGCCAAGGACTAGTACAGGACAGGGGCAAACCCTCCTACGAGCAGTACTTC	CASSQGLVQDRGKPSYEQYF
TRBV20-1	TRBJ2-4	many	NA	TGCAGTGCCGGCGGGACACCGGGAACCAAAAACATTCAGTACTTC	CSAGGTPGTKNIQYF
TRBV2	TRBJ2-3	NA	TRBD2	TGTGCCAGCAGCGGGGGTAGCGGGCTCACAGATACGCAGTATTTT	CASSGGSGLTDTQYF
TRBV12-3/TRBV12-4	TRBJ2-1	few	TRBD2	TGTGCCAGCAGTGGGGTAGCGGGGTTATACAATGAGCAGTTCTTC	CASSGVAGLYNEQFF
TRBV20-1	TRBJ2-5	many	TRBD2	TGCAGTGTTCCGACTAGCGGGAGGGCCAGGAAGACCCAGTACTTC	CSVPTSGRARKTQYF
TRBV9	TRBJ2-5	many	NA	TGTGCCAGCAGCGAGGGGACTTCCATACAAGAGACCCAGTACTTC	CASSEGTSIQETQYF
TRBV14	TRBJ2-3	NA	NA	TGTGCCAGCAGCCCCCAAGCAACAGATACGCAGTATTTT	CASSPQATDTQYF
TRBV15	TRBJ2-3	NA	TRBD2	TGTGCCACCAGCACAAGACCAGCGGGAGTGTCGGAGGATACGCAGTATTTT	CATSTRPAGVSEDTQYF
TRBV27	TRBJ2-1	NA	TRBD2	TGTGCCAGCACCTCGAATCTAGCGGGCCATAAAGGCAATGAGCAGTTCTTC	CASTSNLAGHKGNEQFF
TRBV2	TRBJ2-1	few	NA	TGTGCCAGCAGCGAAACAGGGTCCCTAGCCTACAATGAGCAGTTCTTC	CASSETGSLAYNEQFF
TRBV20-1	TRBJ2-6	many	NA	TGCAGTGCTAGAGATTACCAGGCAGACTCTGGGGCCAACGTCCTGACTTTC	CSARDYQADSGANVLTF
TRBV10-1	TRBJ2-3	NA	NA	TGCGCCAGCAGTGAGGCCGGAGAAGGGCCTTCGCAGTATTTT	CASSEAGEGPSQYF
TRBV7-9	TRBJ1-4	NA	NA	TGTGCCAGCAGCCCCCGGGGGGAGACAACTAATGAAAAACTGTTTTTT	CASSPRGETTNEKLFF